Listed here are 11 T cell receptor beta chains from one sample, sequenced in a study of technical replicates of blood from several donors. TCRdb's table, derived via immunoSEQ multiplex PCR, lists solely in-frame clones and lacks some. The sample has approximately 89,000 clones; roughly 94% are singletons. Input material: T cells isolated from PBMCs. Receptor source: a human donor in good health.

The chain recombines TRBV2 with TRBJ2-4; possibly TRBD2 for D (6 bases). The germline CDR1 and CDR2 sequences are SNHLY and FYNNEI. Trimming left V 4 bases short and J 4 bases short, with 17 bases between. The CDR3 consists of 16 residues. CDR3 in amino acids: CASSGEKGGWKNIQYF. The CDR3 DNA reads as TGTGCCAGCAGTGGGGAAAAGGGAGGTTGGAAAAACATTCAGTACTTC.

The chain combines TRBV27 with TRBJ2-7, with D hard to call. The CDR3 loop spans 11 amino acids. The V end was cut by 6 bases, the J end by 3 bases, with 6 bases between. CDR1 and CDR2 from the germline V gene are MNHEY and SMNVEV (reference sequence). The CDR3 nucleotides read TGTGCCAGCAGCCTCGGCTACGAGCAGTACTTC. It yields the protein CASSLGYEQYF.

The J gene is TRBJ1-2, the V gene TRBV6-5; D is undetermined. Trimming pared 0 bases from V and 6 bases from J, leaving 14 bases between. The V gene's germline CDR1 is MNHEY and CDR2 SVGAGI. The CDR3 has 15 amino acids. The CDR3 sequence: CASSYSQFSSNGYTF. The CDR3 coding sequence is TGTGCCAGCAGTTACTCACAATTTAGCAGTAATGGCTACACCTTC.

The rearrangement joins TRBV27 to TRBJ2-7, with 15 bases aligning to TRBD2. After removal of 0 bases from V and 2 bases from J, the junction contained 11 bases not matched to a gene. The CDR3 covers 20 residues. Germline CDR1 and CDR2: MNHEY and SMNVEV (reference sequence). The CDR3 sequence is CASSLSFPGTSGRNTYEQYF. CDR3 in DNA: TGTGCCAGCAGTTTATCCTTTCCCGGGACTAGCGGGAGGAATACCTACGAGCAGTACTTC.

The V and J genes are TRBV2 and TRBJ1-2; unclear D gene. This CDR3 region has 12 residues. V lost 3 bases, J lost 7 bases, and 9 bases lay in between. From germline, CDR1 is SNHLY and CDR2 FYNNEI. CDR3 coding DNA: TGTGCCAGCAGTGACCGAACCAGTGGCTACACCTTC. Protein: CASSDRTSGYTF.

J is TRBJ2-7 and V is TRBV4-1; 10 positions agree with TRBD2. Per germline, CDR1 MGHRA and CDR2 YSYEKL. The V segment lost 5 bases and the J segment 6 bases; nucleotides outside the gene matches: 10. The CDR3 contains 15 residues. CDR3: CASSLLLAGSSEQYF. The CDR3 DNA reads as TGCGCCAGCAGCTTACTACTAGCGGGAAGCTCCGAGCAGTACTTC.

V gene TRBV2 combines with J gene TRBJ2-1, with 9 bases that match TRBD1. Germline V gene data show CDR1 as SNHLY and CDR2 as FYNNEI. Trimming took 10 bases from V and 4 from J; bases not matched to a gene: 8. CDR3 length equals 14 residues. CDR3 nucleotide sequence: TGTGCCATCAAGTTGGGGACAGGGTACAATGAGCAGTTCTTC. Its protein product is CAIKLGTGYNEQFF. Variable domain in full (rest from reference TRBV2 and TRBJ2-1): EPEVTQTPSHQVTQMGQEVILRCVPISNHLYFYWYRQILGQKVEFLVSFYNNEISEKSEIFDDQFSVERPDGSNFTLKIRSTKLEDSAMYFCAIKLGTGYNEQFFGPGTRLTVL.

J is TRBJ2-2 and V is TRBV7-3, with TRBD1 as a possible D gene (5 bases). The CDR3 runs 13 residues. CDR1 and CDR2 from the germline V gene are SGHTA and FQGTGA. V lost 2 bases and J 7 bases, leaving 8 bases between the germline ends. CDR3 protein: CASSLGADGELFF. CDR3 coding DNA: TGTGCCAGCAGCTTAGGGGCGGACGGGGAGCTGTTTTTT.

Regarding this clone: Sequence at one end of the junction differs from germline and may be a read error. V usage is TRBV7-7 and J usage is TRBJ2-5; possible D gene TRBD1, 6 bases. The germline CDR1 and CDR2 sequences are SSHAT and FNYEAQ (reference sequence). This CDR3 has 14 amino acids. The CDR3 protein is CASSRDTMGETQYF. DNA for the CDR3: TGTGCTAGCAGTCGGGACACCATGGGGGAGACCCAGTACTTC. Complete variable domain (other parts from reference TRBV7-7 and TRBJ2-5): GAGVSQSPRYKVTKRGQDVTLRCDPISSHATLYWYQQALGQGPEFLTYFNYEAQPDKSGLPSDRFSAERPEGSISTLTIQRTEQRDSAMYRCASSRDTMGETQYFGPGTRLLVL.

This chain uses TRBV14 with TRBJ1-2; 7 bases line up with TRBD1. CDR3 length: 12 amino acids. V shed 5 bases and J 5 bases; nucleotides not matched to a gene: 2. The germline CDR1 and CDR2 sequences are SGHDN and FVKESK. CDR3 in amino acids: CASSTQGYGYTF. As DNA, the CDR3 is TGTGCCAGCAGCACACAGGGGTATGGCTACACCTTC.

The chain links TRBV13 to TRBJ2-1, with D possibly being TRBD2 (6 bases). Germline CDR1 and CDR2: PRHDT and FYEKMQ (reference sequence). The CDR3 spans 14 residues. The germline V and J ends were trimmed by 5 bases and 6 bases, with 14 bases remaining between them. CDR3 coding DNA: TGTGCCAGCAGCCCGCGGGCGGGATTCAATGAGCAGTTCTTC. It codes for CASSPRAGFNEQFF. The full variable domain, with the rest looked up from reference TRBV13 and TRBJ2-1, is AAGVIQSPRHLIKEKRETATLKCYPIPRHDTVYWYQQGPGQDPQFLISFYEKMQSDKGSIPDRFSAQQFSDYHSELNMSSLELGDSALYFCASSPRAGFNEQFFGPGTRLTVL.